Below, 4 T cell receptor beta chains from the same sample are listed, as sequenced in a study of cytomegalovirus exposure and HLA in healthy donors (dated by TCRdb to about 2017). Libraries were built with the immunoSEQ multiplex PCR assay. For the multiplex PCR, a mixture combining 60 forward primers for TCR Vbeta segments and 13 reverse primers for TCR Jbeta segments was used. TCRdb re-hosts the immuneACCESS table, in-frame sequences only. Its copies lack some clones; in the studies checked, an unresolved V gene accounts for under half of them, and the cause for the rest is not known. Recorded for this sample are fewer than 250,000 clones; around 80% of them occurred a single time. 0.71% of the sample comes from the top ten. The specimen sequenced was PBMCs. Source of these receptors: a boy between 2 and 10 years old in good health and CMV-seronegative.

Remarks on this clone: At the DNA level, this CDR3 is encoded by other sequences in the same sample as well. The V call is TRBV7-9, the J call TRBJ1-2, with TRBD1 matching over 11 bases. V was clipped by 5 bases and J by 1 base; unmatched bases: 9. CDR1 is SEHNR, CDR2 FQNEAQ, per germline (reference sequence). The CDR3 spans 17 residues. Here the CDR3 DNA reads TGTGCCAGCAGCCTACCGGGACAGGGGGGATTTAACTATGGCTACACCTTC. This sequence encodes CASSLPGQGGFNYGYTF.

The CDR3 DNA reads TGTGCCAGTAGTTTTGGGGCCGCGACGCCTACTGAAGCTTTCTTT. Protein: CASSFGAATPTEAFF. The V gene is TRBV19, the J gene TRBJ1-1, with D tentatively TRBD1 (5 bases). Trimming stripped 5 bases from V and 5 bases from J, with 18 bases between. The germline CDR1 and CDR2 sequences are LNHDA and SQIVND (reference sequence). The CDR3 has 15 amino acids.

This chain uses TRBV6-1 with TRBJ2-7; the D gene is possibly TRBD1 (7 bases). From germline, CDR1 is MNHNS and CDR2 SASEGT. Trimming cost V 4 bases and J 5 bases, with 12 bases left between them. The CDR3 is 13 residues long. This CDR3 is CASSVQGRNEQYF. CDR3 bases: TGTGCCAGCAGTGTACAGGGGAGGAACGAGCAGTACTTC.

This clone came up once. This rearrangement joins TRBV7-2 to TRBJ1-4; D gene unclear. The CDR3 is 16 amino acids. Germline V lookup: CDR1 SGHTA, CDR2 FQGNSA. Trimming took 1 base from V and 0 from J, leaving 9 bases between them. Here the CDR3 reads CASSLDGEATNEKLFF. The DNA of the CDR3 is TGTGCCAGCAGCTTAGACGGGGAGGCAACTAATGAAAAACTGTTTTTT.